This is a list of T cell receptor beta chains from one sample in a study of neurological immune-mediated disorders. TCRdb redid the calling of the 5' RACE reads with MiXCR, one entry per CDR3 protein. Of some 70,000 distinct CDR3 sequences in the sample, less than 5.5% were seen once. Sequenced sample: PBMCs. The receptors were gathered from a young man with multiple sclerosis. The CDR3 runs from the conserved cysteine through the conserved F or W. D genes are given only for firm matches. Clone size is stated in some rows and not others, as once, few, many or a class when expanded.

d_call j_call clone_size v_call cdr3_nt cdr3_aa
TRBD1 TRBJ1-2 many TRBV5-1 TGCGCCAGCAGCCCCCGGACAGGGGAGACCTATGGCTACACCTTC CASSPRTGETYGYTF
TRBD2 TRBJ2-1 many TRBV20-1 TGCAGTGCTAGAGATGGGAGGGGCGGTCTGTACAATGAGCAGTTCTTC CSARDGRGGLYNEQFF
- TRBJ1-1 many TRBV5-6 TGTGCCAGCAGCTTAAGCGGCACTGAAGCTTTCTTT CASSLSGTEAFF
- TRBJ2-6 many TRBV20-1 TGCAGTGCTAGAGCCTCTGTATCGACTGGGGCCAACGTCCTGACTTTC CSARASVSTGANVLTF
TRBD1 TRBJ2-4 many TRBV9 TGTGCCAGCAGCGCTGGGACAGAAAACATTCAGTACTTC CASSAGTENIQYF
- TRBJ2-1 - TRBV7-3 TGTGCCAGCAGTTCGGGTCTGTACAATGAGCAGTTCTTC CASSSGLYNEQFF
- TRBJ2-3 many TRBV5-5 TGTGCCAGCAGCCCTAGGGCCGGACTCACTCAAGATACGCAGTATTTT CASSPRAGLTQDTQYF
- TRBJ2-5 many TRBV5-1 TGCGCCAGCCAACCCGGGACCACCCTGGCAGAGACCCAGTACTTC CASQPGTTLAETQYF
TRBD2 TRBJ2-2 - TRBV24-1 TGTGCCACCAGTGACCGGATCCTAGCGGGGGGCCGGACCGGGGAGCTGTTTTTT CATSDRILAGGRTGELFF
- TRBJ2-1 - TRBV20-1 TGCAGTGCCTCGATAGGGGGAAGGGGCTACAATGAGCAGTTCTTC CSASIGGRGYNEQFF
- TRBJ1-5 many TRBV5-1 TGCGCCAGCAGCTTGGCGGAAGGGGACCAGCCCCAGCATTTT CASSLAEGDQPQHF
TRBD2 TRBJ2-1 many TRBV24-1 TGTGCCACCAGACCGGGAGGAGCGGGGGGGTTCCATGAGCAGTTCTTC CATRPGGAGGFHEQFF
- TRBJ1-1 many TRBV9 TGTGCCAGCAGCGTAACGTCGGGTGAAGCTTTCTTT CASSVTSGEAFF
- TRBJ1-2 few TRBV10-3 TGTGCCATCAGTGAGGCGACAGCTAACTATGGCTACACCTTC CAISEATANYGYTF
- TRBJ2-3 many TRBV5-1 TGCGCCAGCAGCTCCCCTCTCGTCACAGATACGCAGTATTTT CASSSPLVTDTQYF
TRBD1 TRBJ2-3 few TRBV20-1 TGCAGTGCTAGAGATAACCTCAGATTGGGACAGGTGATTCCAGATACGCAGTATTTT CSARDNLRLGQVIPDTQYF
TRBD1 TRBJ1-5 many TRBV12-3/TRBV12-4 TGTGCCAGCAGTTTAGGGTCAGGGGGGCAGCCCCAGCATTTT CASSLGSGGQPQHF
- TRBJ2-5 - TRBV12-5 TGTGCTAGTGGTTTGGACGGACAGCCCCAAGAGACCCAGTACTTC CASGLDGQPQETQYF
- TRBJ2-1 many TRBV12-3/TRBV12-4 TGTGCCAGCAGCCCATATACCAATGAGCAGTTCTTC CASSPYTNEQFF
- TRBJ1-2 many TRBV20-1 TGCAGTGCTAGTAGGGGGGAGGGCTACACCTTC CSASRGEGYTF
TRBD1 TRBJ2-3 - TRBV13 TGTGCCAGCAGCCGCCCGGGACAGGGAGATACGCAGTATTTT CASSRPGQGDTQYF
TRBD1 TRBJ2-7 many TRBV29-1 TGCAGCGTTGGGGGACAGGGGCTGGACGAGCAGTACTTC CSVGGQGLDEQYF
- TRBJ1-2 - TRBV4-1 TGCGCCAGCAGCCAAGGGCGCCTGACTGGGGATGGCTACACCTTC CASSQGRLTGDGYTF
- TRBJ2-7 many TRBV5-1 TGCGCCAGCAGCAGGGGGGACATCGGTTCCGAGCAGTACTTC CASSRGDIGSEQYF
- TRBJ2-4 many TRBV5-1 TGCGCCAGCAGCTCCGACGGGAAAAACATTCAGTACTTC CASSSDGKNIQYF
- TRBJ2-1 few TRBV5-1 TGCGCCAGCAGCTTCGACCCCTCGGGAAATGAGCAGTTCTTC CASSFDPSGNEQFF
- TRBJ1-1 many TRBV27 TGTGCCAGCAGTGTCATGGGTACTGAAGCTTTCTTT CASSVMGTEAFF
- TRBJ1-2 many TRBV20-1 TGCAGTGCTAGACCCAGTAACTATGGCTACACCTTC CSARPSNYGYTF
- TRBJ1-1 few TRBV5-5 TGTGCCAGCAGCTTGGCACAGCGAGGTTCAATATTT CASSLAQRGSIF
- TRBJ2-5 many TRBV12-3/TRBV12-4 TGTGCCAGCAGTTTCAGGGCCCAAGAGACCCAGTACTTC CASSFRAQETQYF
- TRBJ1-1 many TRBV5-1 TGCGCCAGCAGCTTGCAAGGACAGATGAACACTGAAGCTTTCTTT CASSLQGQMNTEAFF
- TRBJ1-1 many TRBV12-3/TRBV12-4 TGTGCCAGCAGTCCGCCTCCTGGGGCCCCGGGTTTCTTT CASSPPPGAPGFF
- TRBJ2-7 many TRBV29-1 TGCAGCGTTGAGGACGGCGAGCAGTACTTC CSVEDGEQYF
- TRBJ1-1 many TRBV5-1 TGCGCCAGCAACCATGAGGGGAACACTGAAGCTTTCTTT CASNHEGNTEAFF
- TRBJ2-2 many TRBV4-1 TGCGCCAGCAGCCAATGGGGGTATATAAGCAGGACGAACACCGGGGAGCTGTTTTTT CASSQWGYISRTNTGELFF
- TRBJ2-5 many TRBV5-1 TGCGCCAGCAGCTTGCGCTATCTCCGTGAGACCCAGTACTTC CASSLRYLRETQYF
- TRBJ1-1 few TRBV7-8 TGTGCCAGCAGCTTAACGACGGAAGTTGGTACTGAAGCTTTCTTT CASSLTTEVGTEAFF
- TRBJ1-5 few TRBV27 TGTGCCAGCAGTTTCCTGATCTTCGGGTCTCCGTCGGGCAATCAGCCCCAGCATTTT CASSFLIFGSPSGNQPQHF
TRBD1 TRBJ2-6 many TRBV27 TGTGCCAGGGAAGGACAGGGAGGTGGATCTGGGGCCAACGTCCTGACTTTC CAREGQGGGSGANVLTF
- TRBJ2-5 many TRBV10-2 TGCGCCAGCAGTCCAGGTTCTCTCGGAACTTTACAAGAGACCCAGTACTTC CASSPGSLGTLQETQYF
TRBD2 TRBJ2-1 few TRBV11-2 TGTGCCAGCAGCTTGACAACCTTTAGCGGGGGGACTTACAATGAGCAGTTCTTC CASSLTTFSGGTYNEQFF
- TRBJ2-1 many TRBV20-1 TGCAGTGCTAGTGACGTGGGGAGCTCCTACAATGAGCAGTTCTTC CSASDVGSSYNEQFF
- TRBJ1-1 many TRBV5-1 TGCGCCAGCAGCTTGGGTCACGTTAACACTGAAGCTTTCTTT CASSLGHVNTEAFF
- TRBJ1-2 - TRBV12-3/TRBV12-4 TGTGCCAGCAGTCCAGCACGGGAGACGATGGGCTACACCTTC CASSPARETMGYTF
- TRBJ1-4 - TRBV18 TGTGCCAGCTCACCAAGGGGAAGAAAGGGAGAAAAACTGTTTTTT CASSPRGRKGEKLFF
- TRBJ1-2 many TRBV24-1 TGTGCCACCAGTGACCAACAGGGAGGGGTAAACTATGGCTACACCTTC CATSDQQGGVNYGYTF
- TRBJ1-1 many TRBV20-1 TGCAGTGCTCCAAAAGTTGGGGTGAACACTGAAGCTTTCTTT CSAPKVGVNTEAFF
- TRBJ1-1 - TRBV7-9 TGTGCCAGCAGCGGGGGAACGGTCACTGAAGCTTTCTTT CASSGGTVTEAFF
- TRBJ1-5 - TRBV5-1 TGCGCCAGCAGCCCACAGGGCCGGGAACAGCCCCAGAATTTT CASSPQGREQPQNF
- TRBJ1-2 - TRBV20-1 TGCAGTGCTAGAGAGGTTTTATTACGGGGGCCCAACTATGGCTACACCTTC CSAREVLLRGPNYGYTF
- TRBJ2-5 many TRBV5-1 TGCGCCAGCAGCTCCCAAGAGACCCAGTACTTC CASSSQETQYF
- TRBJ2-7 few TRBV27 TGTGCCAGCAGTTTATCAGGGGGGACCTCCTACGAGCAGTACTTC CASSLSGGTSYEQYF
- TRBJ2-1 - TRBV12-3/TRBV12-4 TGTGCCAGCAGTTTAGGGCCGCGGGAGCAGTTCTTC CASSLGPREQFF
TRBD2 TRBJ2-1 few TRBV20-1 TGCAGTGCGGACCTGACTAGCGGGGGCCTTGGGAATGAGCAGTTCTTC CSADLTSGGLGNEQFF
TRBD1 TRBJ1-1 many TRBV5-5 TGTGCCAGCAGCTTGGAGTTCGAGACAGGGATGGCTTTCTTT CASSLEFETGMAFF
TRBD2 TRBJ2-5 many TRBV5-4 TGTGCCAGCAGCCCGGGACTATTCCAAGAGACCCAGTACTTC CASSPGLFQETQYF